The clone carrying this T cell receptor (beta chain) was seen a handful of times. Original data processing: Reference gene primer amplification gave nucleated cell count estimates. The assay was immunoSEQ multiplex PCR, and TCRdb's table has in-frame clones only and misses some. V and J calls and clone size are those listed in that table; D and trimming were worked out from the DNA. Of about 170,000 clones detected, 86% appear once; the ten largest clones hold around 7%. The data stem from a study of blood T cell repertoires in COVID-19. As for the study in general: Sites in the United States, Italy and Spain provided acute and convalescent COVID-19 samples. From T cells, B-cell-depleted T cells, or PBMCs came the material, which was cDNA or gDNA.

This CDR3 has 16 amino acids. After removal of 2 bases from V and 2 bases from J, the junction contained 7 bases not matched to a gene. Germline V gene sequence: CDR1 SGHRS, CDR2 YFSETQ. The rearrangement links TRBV5-1 to TRBJ2-5; 9 bases are a match to TRBD1. The TCR comes from a woman older than 75 in a cohort sampled during active or convalescent COVID-19. Sequenced sample: peripheral blood. The CDR3 spells CASSFTGGTDQETQYF. For the CDR3, the DNA is TGCGCCAGCAGCTTCACAGGGGGCACCGATCAAGAGACCCAGTACTTC.